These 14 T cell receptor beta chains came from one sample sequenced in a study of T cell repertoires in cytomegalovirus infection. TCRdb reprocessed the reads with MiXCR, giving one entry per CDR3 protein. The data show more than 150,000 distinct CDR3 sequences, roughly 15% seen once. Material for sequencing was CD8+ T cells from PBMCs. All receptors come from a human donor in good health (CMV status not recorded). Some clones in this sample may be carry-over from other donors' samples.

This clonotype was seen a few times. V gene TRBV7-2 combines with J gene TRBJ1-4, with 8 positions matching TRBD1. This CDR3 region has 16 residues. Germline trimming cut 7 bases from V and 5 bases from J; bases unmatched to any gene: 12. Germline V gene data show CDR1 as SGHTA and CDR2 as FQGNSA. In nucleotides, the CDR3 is TGTGCCAGCACCCGCGGCCGCCGGACAGGGAATGAAAAACTGTTTTTT. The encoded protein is CASTRGRRTGNEKLFF.

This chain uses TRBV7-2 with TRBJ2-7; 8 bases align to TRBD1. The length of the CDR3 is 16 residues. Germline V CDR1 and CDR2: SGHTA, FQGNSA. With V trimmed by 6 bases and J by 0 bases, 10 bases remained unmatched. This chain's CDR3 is CASRMNGQGSSYEQYF. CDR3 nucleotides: TGTGCCAGCAGGATGAATGGACAGGGAAGCTCCTACGAGCAGTACTTC.

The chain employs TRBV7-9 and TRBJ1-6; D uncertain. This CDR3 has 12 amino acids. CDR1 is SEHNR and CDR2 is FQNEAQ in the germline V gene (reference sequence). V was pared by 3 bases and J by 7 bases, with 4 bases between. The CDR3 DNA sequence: TGTGCCAGCAGCTTGGAGAATTCACCCCTCCACTTT. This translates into CASSLENSPLHF.

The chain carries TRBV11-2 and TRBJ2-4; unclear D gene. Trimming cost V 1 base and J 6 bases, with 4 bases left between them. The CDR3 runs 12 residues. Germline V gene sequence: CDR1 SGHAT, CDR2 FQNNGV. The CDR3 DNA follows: TGTGCCAGCAGCTTAGGGCGAAACATTCAGTACTTC. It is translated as CASSLGRNIQYF.

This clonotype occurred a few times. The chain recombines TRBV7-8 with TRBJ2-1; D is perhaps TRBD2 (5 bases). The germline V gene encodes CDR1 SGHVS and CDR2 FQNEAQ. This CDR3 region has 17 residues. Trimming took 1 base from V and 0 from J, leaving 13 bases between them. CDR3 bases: TGTGCCAGCAGCTTAGAAAGCCGCGAGGGCTCCTACAATGAGCAGTTCTTC. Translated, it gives CASSLESREGSYNEQFF.

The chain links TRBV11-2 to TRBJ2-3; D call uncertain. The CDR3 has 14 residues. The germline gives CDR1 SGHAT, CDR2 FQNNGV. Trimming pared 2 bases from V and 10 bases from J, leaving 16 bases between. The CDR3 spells CASSLITPRDAQYF. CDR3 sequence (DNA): TGTGCCAGCAGCTTAATCACCCCACGCGATGCGCAGTATTTT.

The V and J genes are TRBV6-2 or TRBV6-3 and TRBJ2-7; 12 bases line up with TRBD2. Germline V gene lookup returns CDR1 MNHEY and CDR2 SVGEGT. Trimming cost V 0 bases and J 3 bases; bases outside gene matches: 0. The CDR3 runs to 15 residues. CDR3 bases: TGTGCCAGCAGTTACTCGGGACTAGCGGGCTACGAGCAGTACTTC. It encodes CASSYSGLAGYEQYF.

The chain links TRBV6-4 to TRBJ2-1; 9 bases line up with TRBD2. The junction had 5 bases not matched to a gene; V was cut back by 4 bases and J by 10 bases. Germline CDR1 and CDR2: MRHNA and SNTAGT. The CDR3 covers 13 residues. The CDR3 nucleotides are TGTGCCAGCAGTGGGGGACTAGCCGGCGAGCAGTTCTTC. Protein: CASSGGLAGEQFF.

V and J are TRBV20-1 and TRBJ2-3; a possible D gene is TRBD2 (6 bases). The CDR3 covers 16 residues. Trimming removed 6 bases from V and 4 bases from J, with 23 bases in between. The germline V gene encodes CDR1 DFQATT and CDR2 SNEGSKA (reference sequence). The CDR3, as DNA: TGCAGTGCAGAAGATCAGCGGGCGGTAGGGCCAGATACGCAGTATTTT. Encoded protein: CSAEDQRAVGPDTQYF.

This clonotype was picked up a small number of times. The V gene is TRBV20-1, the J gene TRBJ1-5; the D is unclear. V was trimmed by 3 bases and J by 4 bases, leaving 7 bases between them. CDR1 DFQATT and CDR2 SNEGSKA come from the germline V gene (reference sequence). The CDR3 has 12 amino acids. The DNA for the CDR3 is TGCAGTGCTAGGCAGTTAAATCAGCCCCAGCATTTT. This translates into CSARQLNQPQHF.

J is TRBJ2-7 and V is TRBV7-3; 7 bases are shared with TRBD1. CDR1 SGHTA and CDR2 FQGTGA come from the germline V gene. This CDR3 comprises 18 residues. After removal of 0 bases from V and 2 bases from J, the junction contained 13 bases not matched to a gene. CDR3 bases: TGTGCCAGCAGCTTAACGTCGTTGTCACAGGGGTCTACCTACGAGCAGTACTTC. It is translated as CASSLTSLSQGSTYEQYF. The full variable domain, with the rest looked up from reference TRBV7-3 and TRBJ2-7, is GAGVSQTPSNKVTEKGKYVELRCDPISGHTALYWYRQSLGQGPEFLIYFQGTGAADDSGLPNDRFFAVRPEGSVSTLKIQRTERGDSAVYLCASSLTSLSQGSTYEQYFGPGTRLTVT.

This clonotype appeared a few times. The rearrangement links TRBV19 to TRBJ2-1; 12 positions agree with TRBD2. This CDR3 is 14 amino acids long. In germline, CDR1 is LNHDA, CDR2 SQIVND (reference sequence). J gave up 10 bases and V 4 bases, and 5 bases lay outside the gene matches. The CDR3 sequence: CASSSLAGGDEQFF. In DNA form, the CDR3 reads TGTGCCAGTAGTAGTCTAGCGGGAGGGGACGAGCAGTTCTTC. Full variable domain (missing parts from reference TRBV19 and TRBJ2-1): DGGITQSPKYLFRKEGQNVTLSCEQNLNHDAMYWYRQDPGQGLRLIYYSQIVNDFQKGDIAEGYSVSREKKESFPLTVTSAQKNPTAFYLCASSSLAGGDEQFFGPGTRLTVL.

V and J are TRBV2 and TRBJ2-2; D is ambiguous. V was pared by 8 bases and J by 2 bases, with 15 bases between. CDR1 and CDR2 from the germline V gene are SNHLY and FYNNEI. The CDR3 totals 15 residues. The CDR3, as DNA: TGTGCCAGCCGCACTTTTGATCCTAACACCGGGGAGCTGTTTTTT. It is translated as CASRTFDPNTGELFF.

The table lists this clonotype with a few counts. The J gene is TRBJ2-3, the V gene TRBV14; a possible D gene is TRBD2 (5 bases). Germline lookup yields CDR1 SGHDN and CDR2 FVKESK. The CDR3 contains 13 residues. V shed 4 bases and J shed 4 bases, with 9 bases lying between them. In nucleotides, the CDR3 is TGTGCCAGCAGCCCCTTCGGGGCAGATACGCAGTATTTT. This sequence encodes CASSPFGADTQYF.